What follows are 8 T cell receptor beta chains derived from one specimen sequenced in a study of human T cells and chemical hapten exposure. Time point here: patch test 1, 2 weeks after DPC sensitization. Treatment defined: therapeutic diphenylcyclopropenone sensitization with weekly scalp DPC. TCRdb re-called the RACE reads through MiXCR, storing one row per CDR3 protein. The sample consists of approximately 71,000 distinct CDR3 sequences, 9.8% of them appearing once. Sequenced material: whole blood, taken in connection with sensitization to the hapten diphenylcyclopropenone (DPC). The receptors come from a woman in her forties with alopecia areata. Some clones in this sample may be carry-over from other donors' samples.

This clonotype has just a few counts. The chain recombines TRBV7-9 with TRBJ2-2; tentatively, D is TRBD1 (6 bases). V was pared by 6 bases and J by 2 bases, with 10 bases between. This CDR3 is built from 14 residues. Germline CDR1 is SEHNR and CDR2 is FQNEAQ (reference sequence). In nucleotides, the CDR3 is TGTGCCAGCAGGCTACAGGGAAACACCGGGGAGCTGTTTTTT. Protein: CASRLQGNTGELFF.

This clonotype has ten or more counts. The rearrangement joins TRBV7-2 to TRBJ1-6, with D perhaps matching TRBD1 (5 bases). V dropped 3 bases and J dropped 3 bases, with 24 bases sitting between them. The V gene's germline CDR1 is SGHTA and CDR2 FQGNSA. The CDR3 is 20 amino acids. As DNA, the CDR3 is TGTGCCAGCAGCTTCCCTAGCCGGGACGGAACGTCGGTCTATAATTCACCCCTCCACTTT. Encoded protein: CASSFPSRDGTSVYNSPLHF. The full variable domain, rest sourced from reference TRBV7-2 and TRBJ1-6, is GAGVSQSPSNKVTEKGKDVELRCDPISGHTALYWYRQSLGQGLEFLIYFQGNSAPDKSGLPSDRFSAERTGGSVSTLTIQRTQQEDSAVYLCASSFPSRDGTSVYNSPLHFGNGTRLTVT.

Many counts were recorded for this clonotype. The gene calls are TRBV10-1 and TRBJ1-3, with D perhaps matching TRBD1 (5 bases). The V and J ends lost 6 bases and 4 bases respectively, with 19 bases between them. This CDR3 comprises 16 residues. Looked up from germline, CDR1 is WNHNN and CDR2 is SYGVQD (reference sequence). CDR3 protein: CASSPAGREEGNTIYF. In DNA, the CDR3 is TGCGCCAGCAGCCCCGCGGGCAGGGAAGAAGGAAACACCATATATTTT.

V and J are TRBV20-1 and TRBJ2-2, with 8 bases matching TRBD2. Germline V gene lookup returns CDR1 DFQATT and CDR2 SNEGSKA (reference sequence). The junction had 9 bases not matched to a gene; V was cut back by 5 bases and J by 1 base. This CDR3 is 16 amino acids long. CDR3 amino acids: CSASHSLAGNTGELFF. CDR3 sequence (DNA): TGCAGTGCTTCCCATTCGCTAGCGGGGAACACCGGGGAGCTGTTTTTT.

This clonotype was detected a few times. The chain recombines TRBV7-8 with TRBJ2-7; 10 bases match TRBD2. This CDR3 region has 14 residues. J gave up 12 bases and V 0 bases, and 8 bases lay outside the gene matches. Germline CDR1 SGHVS, CDR2 FQNEAQ. The CDR3 nucleotides are TGTGCCAGCAGCTTAGCAACTAGCGGGGACCCGCGGTACTTC. This translates into CASSLATSGDPRYF.

V gene TRBV7-9 combines with J gene TRBJ2-5; 10 bases match TRBD2. V lost 8 bases and J lost 2; bases outside the gene matches: 14. The CDR3 runs 17 residues. Germline V gene lookup returns CDR1 SEHNR and CDR2 FQNEAQ (reference sequence). The CDR3 region is CASGGSIGLAVQETQYF. The CDR3 DNA reads as TGTGCCAGCGGCGGTTCGATCGGACTAGCGGTACAAGAGACCCAGTACTTC. The entire variable domain, with the rest obtained from reference TRBV7-9 and TRBJ2-5, is as follows: DTGVSQNPRHKITKRGQNVTFRCDPISEHNRLYWYRQTLGQGPEFLTYFQNEAQLEKSRLLSDRFSAERPKGSFSTLEIQRTEQGDSAMYLCASGGSIGLAVQETQYFGPGTRLLVL.

This clonotype was counted many times. The chain couples TRBV4-2 to TRBJ2-5, with D unclear. V lost 0 bases and J 6 bases, leaving 5 bases between the germline ends. CDR1 and CDR2 (germline): LGHNA, YNFKEQ. CDR3 size: 12 residues. The CDR3 reads CASSQDHQTQYF. CDR3 coding DNA: TGTGCCAGCAGCCAAGATCACCAGACCCAGTACTTC.

This clonotype was seen only a few times. The chain recombines TRBV14 with TRBJ1-2; D gene uncertain. Trimming took 3 bases from V and 2 from J, leaving 19 bases between them. The CDR3 sequence is 17 residues long. CDR1 is SGHDN and CDR2 is FVKESK in the germline V gene. DNA for the CDR3: TGTGCCAGCAGCCAGAACAGACATTCGGCCTTAAACTATGGCTACACCTTC. Translated: CASSQNRHSALNYGYTF. Based on the CDR3 plus reference TRBV14 and TRBJ1-2, the full variable domain is EAGVTQFPSHSVIEKGQTVTLRCDPISGHDNLYWYRRVMGKEIKFLLHFVKESKQDESGMPNNRFLAERTGGTYSTLKVQPAELEDSGVYFCASSQNRHSALNYGYTFGSGTRLTVV.